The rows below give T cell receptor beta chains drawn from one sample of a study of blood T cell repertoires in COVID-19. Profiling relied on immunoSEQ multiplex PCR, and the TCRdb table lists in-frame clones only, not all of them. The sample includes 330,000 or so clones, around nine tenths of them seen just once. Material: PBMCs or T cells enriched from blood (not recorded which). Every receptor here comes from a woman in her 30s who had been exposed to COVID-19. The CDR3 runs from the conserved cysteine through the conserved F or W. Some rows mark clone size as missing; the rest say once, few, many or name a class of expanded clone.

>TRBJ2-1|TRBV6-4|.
CASSDEAGLTNEQFF
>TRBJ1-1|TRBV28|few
CASSFRGLNTEAFF
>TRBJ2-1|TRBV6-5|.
CASSYSRNEQFF
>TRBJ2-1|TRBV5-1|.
CASSLALPGGSGNNEQFF
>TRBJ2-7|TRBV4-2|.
CASSRDFRAGGFSYEQYF
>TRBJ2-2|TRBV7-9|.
CASSLDEGQGFTGELFF
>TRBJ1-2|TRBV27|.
CASSAKGAVIYGYTF
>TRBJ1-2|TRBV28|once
CASSLGRGVNGYTF
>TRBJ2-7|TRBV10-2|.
CASSTSGNPYEQYF
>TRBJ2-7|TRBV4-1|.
CASSQDPSTSGRSYEQYF
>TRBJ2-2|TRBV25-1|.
CASSTRREGSGELFF
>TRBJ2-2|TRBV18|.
CASSPGWTVTIGELFF